The T cell receptor (beta chain) under discussion was sequenced for a study of T cells after yellow fever vaccination. Many counts were recorded for this clonotype. A universal primer site and UMIs were added as TCR cDNA was made by 5'RACE template switching. TCRdb re-analysed the 5' RACE reads in MiXCR, keeping a single row per CDR3 protein. The table lists under 600,000 distinct CDR3 sequences, approximately 13% of them singletons, with over 12% in the top ten. V lost 7 bases and J 1 base, leaving 16 bases between the germline ends. The CDR3 length is 15 residues. Germline V CDR1 and CDR2: LNHDA, SQIVND (reference sequence).

The material sequenced was PBMCs, taken on the day of the yellow fever booster vaccination. The chain uses TRBV19 and TRBJ1-1, with a possible D match to TRBD1 (6 bases). The receptor was isolated from a man younger than 45 who received the YFV17D yellow fever vaccine. DNA for the CDR3: TGTGCCAGTACCCCCCCTATGGGACAGAACACTGAAGCTTTCTTT. It specifies CASTPPMGQNTEAFF.